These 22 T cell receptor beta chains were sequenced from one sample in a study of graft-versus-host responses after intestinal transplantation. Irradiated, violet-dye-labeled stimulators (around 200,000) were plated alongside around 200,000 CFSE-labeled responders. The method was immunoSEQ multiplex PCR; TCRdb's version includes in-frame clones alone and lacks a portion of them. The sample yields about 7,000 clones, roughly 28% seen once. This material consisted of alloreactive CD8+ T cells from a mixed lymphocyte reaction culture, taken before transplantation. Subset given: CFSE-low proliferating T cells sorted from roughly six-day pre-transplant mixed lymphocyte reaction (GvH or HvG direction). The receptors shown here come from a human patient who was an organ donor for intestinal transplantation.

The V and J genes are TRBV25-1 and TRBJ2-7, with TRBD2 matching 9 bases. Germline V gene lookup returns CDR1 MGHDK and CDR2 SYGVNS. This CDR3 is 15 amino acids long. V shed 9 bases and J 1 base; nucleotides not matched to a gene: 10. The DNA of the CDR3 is TGTGCCAGGGATATGGTGAGCGGGGGGTCCTACGAGCAGTACTTC. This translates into CARDMVSGGSYEQYF.

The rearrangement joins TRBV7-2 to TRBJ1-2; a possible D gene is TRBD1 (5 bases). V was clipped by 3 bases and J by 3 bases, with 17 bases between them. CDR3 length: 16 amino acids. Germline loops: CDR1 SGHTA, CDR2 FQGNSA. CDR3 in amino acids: CASSLMGPVWDYGYTF. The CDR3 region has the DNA TGTGCCAGCAGCTTGATGGGGCCGGTGTGGGACTATGGCTACACCTTC.

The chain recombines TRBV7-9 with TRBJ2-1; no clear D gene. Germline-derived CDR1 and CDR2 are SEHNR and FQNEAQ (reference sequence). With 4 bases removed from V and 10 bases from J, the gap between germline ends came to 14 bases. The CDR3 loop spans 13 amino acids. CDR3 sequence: CASSWVGRYEQFF. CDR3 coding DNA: TGTGCCAGCAGCTGGGTAGGGCGATACGAGCAGTTCTTC.

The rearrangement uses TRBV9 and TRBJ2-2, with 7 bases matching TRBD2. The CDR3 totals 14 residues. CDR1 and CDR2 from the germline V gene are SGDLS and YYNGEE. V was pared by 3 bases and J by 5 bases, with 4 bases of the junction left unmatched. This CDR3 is CASSEGGVTGELFF. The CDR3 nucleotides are TGTGCCAGCAGCGAGGGAGGGGTAACCGGGGAGCTGTTTTTT.

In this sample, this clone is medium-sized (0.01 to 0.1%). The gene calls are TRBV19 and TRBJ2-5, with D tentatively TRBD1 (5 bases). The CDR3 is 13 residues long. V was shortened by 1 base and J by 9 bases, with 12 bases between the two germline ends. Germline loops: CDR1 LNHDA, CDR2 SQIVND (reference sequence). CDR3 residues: CASSIGLKGAQYF. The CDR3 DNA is TGTGCCAGTAGTATAGGCCTCAAAGGGGCCCAGTACTTC.

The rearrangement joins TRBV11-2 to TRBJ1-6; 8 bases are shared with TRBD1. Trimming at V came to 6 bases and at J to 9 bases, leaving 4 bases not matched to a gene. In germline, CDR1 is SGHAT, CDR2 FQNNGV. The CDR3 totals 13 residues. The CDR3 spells CASRTGGFSPLHF. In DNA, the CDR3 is TGTGCCAGCAGAACAGGGGGATTTTCACCCCTCCACTTT.

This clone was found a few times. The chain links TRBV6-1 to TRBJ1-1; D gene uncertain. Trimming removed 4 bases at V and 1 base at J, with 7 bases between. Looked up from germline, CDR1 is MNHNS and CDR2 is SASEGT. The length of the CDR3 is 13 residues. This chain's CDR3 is CASSGGSNTEAFF. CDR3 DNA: TGTGCCAGCAGTGGGGGATCGAACACTGAAGCTTTCTTT.

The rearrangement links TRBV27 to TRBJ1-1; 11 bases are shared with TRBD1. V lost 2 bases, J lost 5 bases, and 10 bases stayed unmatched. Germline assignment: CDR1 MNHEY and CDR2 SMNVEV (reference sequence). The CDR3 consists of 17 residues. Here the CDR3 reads CASSLPGQGVIGTEAFF. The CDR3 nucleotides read TGTGCCAGCAGTTTACCGGGACAGGGGGTAATCGGAACTGAAGCTTTCTTT.

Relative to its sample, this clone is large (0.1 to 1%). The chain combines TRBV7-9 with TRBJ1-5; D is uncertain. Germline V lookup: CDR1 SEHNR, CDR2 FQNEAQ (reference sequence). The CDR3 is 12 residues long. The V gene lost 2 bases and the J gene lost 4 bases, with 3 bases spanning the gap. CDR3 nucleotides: TGTGCCAGCAGCTTAATGAATCAGCCCCAGCATTTT. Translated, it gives CASSLMNQPQHF.

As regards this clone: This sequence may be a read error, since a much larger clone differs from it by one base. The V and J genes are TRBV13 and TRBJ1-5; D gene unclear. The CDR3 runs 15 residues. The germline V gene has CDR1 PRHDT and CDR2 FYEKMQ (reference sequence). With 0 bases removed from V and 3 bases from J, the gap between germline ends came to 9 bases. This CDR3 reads CASSLGSGFNQPQHF. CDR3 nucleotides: TGTGCCAGCAGCTTAGGTAGTGGTTTCAATCAGCCCCAGCATTTT.

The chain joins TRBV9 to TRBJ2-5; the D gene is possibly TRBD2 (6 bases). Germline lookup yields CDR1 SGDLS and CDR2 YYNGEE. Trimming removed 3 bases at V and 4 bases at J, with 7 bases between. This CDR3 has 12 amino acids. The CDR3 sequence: CASSGRGETQYF. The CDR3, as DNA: TGTGCCAGCAGCGGGCGGGGAGAGACCCAGTACTTC.

CDR3 in amino acids: CASSPGPNTEAFF. The CDR3 DNA is TGTGCCAGCAGCCCGGGGCCAAACACTGAAGCTTTCTTT. The chain joins TRBV21-1 to TRBJ1-1. TRBV21-1 is shown as a pseudogene. The CDR3 sequence is 13 residues long.

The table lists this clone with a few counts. CDR3 DNA: TGTGCCAGCGGCCACCTTGGACTAGCGGGGGGAGAGACCCAGTACTTC. It encodes CASGHLGLAGGETQYF. This chain links TRBV2 with TRBJ2-5, with 14 positions matching TRBD2. Germline V gene lookup returns CDR1 SNHLY and CDR2 FYNNEI. The CDR3 has 16 amino acids. With 8 bases clipped from V and 4 bases from J, the junction kept 9 bases outside the gene matches.

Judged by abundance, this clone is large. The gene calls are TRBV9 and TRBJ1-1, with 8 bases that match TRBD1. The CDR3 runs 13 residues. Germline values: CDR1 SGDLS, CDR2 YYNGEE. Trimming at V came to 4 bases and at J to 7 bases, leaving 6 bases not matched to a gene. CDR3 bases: TGTGCCAGCAGCCCCCGGACAGGGTTTGAAGCTTTCTTT. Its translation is CASSPRTGFEAFF.

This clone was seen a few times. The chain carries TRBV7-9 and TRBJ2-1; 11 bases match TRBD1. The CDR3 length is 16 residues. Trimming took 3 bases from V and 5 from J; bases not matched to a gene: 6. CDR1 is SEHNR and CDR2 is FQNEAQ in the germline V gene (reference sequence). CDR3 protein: CASSFGTGGINNEQFF. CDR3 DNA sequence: TGTGCCAGCAGCTTTGGGACAGGGGGTATCAACAATGAGCAGTTCTTC. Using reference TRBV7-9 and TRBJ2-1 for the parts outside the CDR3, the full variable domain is DTGVSQNPRHKITKRGQNVTFRCDPISEHNRLYWYRQTLGQGPEFLTYFQNEAQLEKSRLLSDRFSAERPKGSFSTLEIQRTEQGDSAMYLCASSFGTGGINNEQFFGPGTRLTVL.

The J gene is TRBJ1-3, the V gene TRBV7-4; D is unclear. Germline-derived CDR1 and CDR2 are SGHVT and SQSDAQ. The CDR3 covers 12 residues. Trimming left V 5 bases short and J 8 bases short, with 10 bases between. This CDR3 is CASSRGLDTIYF. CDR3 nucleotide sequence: TGTGCCAGCAGCCGTGGACTGGACACCATATATTTT.

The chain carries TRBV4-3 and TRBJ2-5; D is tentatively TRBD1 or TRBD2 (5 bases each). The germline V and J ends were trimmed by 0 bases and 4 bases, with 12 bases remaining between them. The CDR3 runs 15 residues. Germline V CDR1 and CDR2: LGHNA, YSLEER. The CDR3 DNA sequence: TGCGCCAGCAGCCAAGATTCTTGGGACGGAGAGACCCAGTACTTC. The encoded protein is CASSQDSWDGETQYF.

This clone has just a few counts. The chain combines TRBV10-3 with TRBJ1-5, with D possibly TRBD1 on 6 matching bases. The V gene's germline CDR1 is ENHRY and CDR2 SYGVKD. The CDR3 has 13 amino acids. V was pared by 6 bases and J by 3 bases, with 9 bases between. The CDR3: CAIRRTVNQPQHF. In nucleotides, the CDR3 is TGTGCCATCAGACGGACAGTCAATCAGCCCCAGCATTTT.

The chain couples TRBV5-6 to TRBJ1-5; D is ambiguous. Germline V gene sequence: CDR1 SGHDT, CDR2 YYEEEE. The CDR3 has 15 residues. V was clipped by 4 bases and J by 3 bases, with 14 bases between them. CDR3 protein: CASSPEPAINQPQHF. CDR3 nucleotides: TGTGCCAGCAGCCCGGAGCCAGCTATCAATCAGCCCCAGCATTTT.

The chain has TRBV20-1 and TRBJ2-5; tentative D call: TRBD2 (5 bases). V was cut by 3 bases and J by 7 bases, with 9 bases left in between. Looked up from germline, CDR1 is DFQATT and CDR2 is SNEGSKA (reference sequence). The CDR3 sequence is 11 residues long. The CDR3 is CSASGGGTQYF. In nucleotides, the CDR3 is TGCAGTGCTAGTGGAGGAGGGACCCAGTACTTC.

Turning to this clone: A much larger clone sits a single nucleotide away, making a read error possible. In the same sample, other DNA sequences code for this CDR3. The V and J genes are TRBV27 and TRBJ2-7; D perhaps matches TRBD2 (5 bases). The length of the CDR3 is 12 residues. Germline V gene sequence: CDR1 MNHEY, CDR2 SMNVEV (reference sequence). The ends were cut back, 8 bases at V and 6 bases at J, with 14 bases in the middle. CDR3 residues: CASGPTRGEQYF. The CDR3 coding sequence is TGTGCCAGCGGTCCCACTCGGGGCGAGCAGTACTTC.

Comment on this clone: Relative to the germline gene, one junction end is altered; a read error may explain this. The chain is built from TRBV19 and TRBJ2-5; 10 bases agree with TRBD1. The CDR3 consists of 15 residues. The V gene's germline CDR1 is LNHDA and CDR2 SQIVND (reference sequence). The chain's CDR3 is CAGSRTGGTFETQYF. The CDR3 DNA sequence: TGTGCCGGTAGTAGGACAGGGGGGACCTTTGAGACCCAGTACTTC.